What follows is one T cell receptor (beta chain) and its context. This clone occurred many times. Its target antigen remains unknown. No base quality information exists; no much larger clone differs at one position. The data stem from a study of metastatic and nonmetastatic thyroid tumors (dated by TCRdb to the early 2020s). As for the study more broadly: For patients with malignant and with benign thyroid disease, the researchers compared repertoires between peripheral blood samples and tumor or nodule tissue samples.

The method was PCR. The sample was run on an Illumina HiSeq 4000. High-throughput sequencing was used to profile the TCR beta-chain CDR3 region of each patient. In the paper's pipeline: Drawing on CDR3 differences between clinicopathological groups, the researchers built a classifier meant to tell apart patients with distant-metastatic papillary thyroid cancer. Repertoire diversity was assessed with the Shannon index, and tumor-blood repertoire similarity with the Morisita-Horn index. TCRdb cleaned the public reads at Q25 with fastp, built clones with MiXCR and kept in-frame beta chains. TCRdb's processing, not the study's, gives the V and J calls here. This sample lists 20,000 to 25,000 clones; more than 9% were detected once. Together, the top ten hold approximately 6.2% of the sample. Points the paper makes about the study in general: In both blood and tumor samples, malignant tumors were reported to have significantly higher TCR beta diversity than benign nodules.

V gives up 2 bases and J gives up 10 bases, and the segment between their germline ends measures 12 bases. In the germline V gene (reference sequence), CDR1 corresponds to GTSNPN and CDR2 to SVGIG. From its cysteine to its phenylalanine, the CDR3 spans 12 amino acids. The sequence is cut down to CDR3 DNA, 36 bases in frame from base 1. Before undergoing thyroid surgery, none of the patients had been given any kind of treatment. The study retrospectively analysed patient clinical samples collected from the early 2010s to the late 2010s using T-cell receptor beta sequencing. The origin of this receptor is a male donor with papillary thyroid cancer or a benign thyroid nodule (not recorded which). Some clones in this sample may be carry-over from other donors' samples. The sample consisted of blood. The chain employs TRBV30 and TRBJ2-1, with no confidently assigned D gene. The DNA sequence follows: TGTGCCTGGAGTCCCCTGGCCAGGGAGCAGTTCTTC. It is translated as CAWSPLAREQFF.